Listed below are T cell receptor beta chains from one sample, sequenced in a study of T-cell reconstitution after alpha-beta-depleted transplantation in children. Each CDR3 protein is one row after TCRdb ran MiXCR on the PCR reads. The sample comprises more than 150,000 distinct CDR3 sequences, about 14% of which are singletons, and 13% rests with the top ten. The specimen was PBMCs from the stem cell graft donor, collected from the stem cell graft. These receptors were obtained from a human donor who donated a stem cell graft to a child with acute lymphoblastic leukemia. Each CDR3 is given with its conserved first and last residue. Fields, in order: J gene, CDR3 length, clone size, D gene, V gene, CDR3 protein, CDR3 DNA. D genes are given only for firm matches. Not every row has a clone size; where given, it reads once, few, many or a size class.

j_call: TRBJ2-7
cdr3_length: 13
clone_size: many
d_call: .
v_call: TRBV7-9
cdr3_aa: CASSPRRRREQYF
cdr3_nt: TGTGCCAGCAGCCCGCGGCGTAGGCGAGAGCAGTACTTC

j_call: TRBJ2-3
cdr3_length: 14
clone_size: many
d_call: .
v_call: TRBV5-1
cdr3_aa: CASSFEGGPDTQYF
cdr3_nt: TGCGCCAGCAGCTTCGAGGGAGGCCCAGATACGCAGTATTTT

j_call: TRBJ2-1
cdr3_length: 13
clone_size: .
d_call: TRBD1
v_call: TRBV18
cdr3_aa: CASLGTGLYEQFF
cdr3_nt: TGTGCCAGCCTCGGGACAGGGCTCTATGAGCAGTTCTTC

j_call: TRBJ1-4
cdr3_length: 13
clone_size: few
d_call: .
v_call: TRBV5-4
cdr3_aa: CASSLGDTEKLFF
cdr3_nt: TGTGCCAGCAGCTTGGGGGACACGGAAAAACTGTTTTTT

j_call: TRBJ2-5
cdr3_length: 15
clone_size: many
d_call: TRBD2
v_call: TRBV19
cdr3_aa: CASSWTSGRWKTQYF
cdr3_nt: TGTGCCAGTAGTTGGACTAGCGGGAGATGGAAGACCCAGTACTTC

j_call: TRBJ2-3
cdr3_length: 14
clone_size: many
d_call: .
v_call: TRBV18
cdr3_aa: CASSPVSGTDTQYF
cdr3_nt: TGTGCCAGCTCACCAGTCTCCGGCACAGATACGCAGTATTTT

j_call: TRBJ2-2
cdr3_length: 21
clone_size: few
d_call: .
v_call: TRBV27
cdr3_aa: CASSSLQVWTYSPPNTGELFF
cdr3_nt: TGTGCCAGCAGTTCATTACAGGTGTGGACATACAGCCCTCCGAACACCGGGGAGCTGTTTTTT

j_call: TRBJ2-2
cdr3_length: 15
clone_size: many
d_call: .
v_call: TRBV28
cdr3_aa: CASSRSLPNTGELFF
cdr3_nt: TGTGCCAGCAGCCGGAGTCTACCGAACACCGGGGAGCTGTTTTTT

j_call: TRBJ2-3
cdr3_length: 12
clone_size: once
d_call: .
v_call: TRBV2
cdr3_aa: CASSAGVDTQYF
cdr3_nt: TGTGCCAGCAGTGCGGGAGTGGATACGCAGTATTTT

j_call: TRBJ2-1
cdr3_length: 16
clone_size: many
d_call: TRBD2
v_call: TRBV20-1
cdr3_aa: CSASEWTSGRENEQFF
cdr3_nt: TGCAGTGCTAGTGAGTGGACTAGCGGGAGGGAGAATGAGCAGTTCTTC

j_call: TRBJ2-5
cdr3_length: 13
clone_size: many
d_call: .
v_call: TRBV12-3/TRBV12-4
cdr3_aa: CASSHRQDETQYF
cdr3_nt: TGTGCCAGCAGCCACCGACAGGACGAGACCCAGTACTTC

j_call: TRBJ2-3
cdr3_length: 14
clone_size: many
d_call: TRBD1
v_call: TRBV5-1
cdr3_aa: CASSLEGGEDTQYF
cdr3_nt: TGCGCCAGCAGCTTGGAAGGGGGCGAAGATACGCAGTATTTT

j_call: TRBJ2-7
cdr3_length: 14
clone_size: few
d_call: .
v_call: TRBV20-1
cdr3_aa: CSARSPHDSYEQYF
cdr3_nt: TGCAGTGCTCGGTCCCCCCACGACAGTTACGAGCAGTACTTC

j_call: TRBJ2-1
cdr3_length: 12
clone_size: once
d_call: .
v_call: TRBV20-1
cdr3_aa: CSASGRDLEQFF
cdr3_nt: TGCAGTGCTAGCGGGAGAGACCTTGAGCAGTTCTTC

j_call: TRBJ2-3
cdr3_length: 12
clone_size: many
d_call: .
v_call: TRBV7-9
cdr3_aa: CASSSLTDTQYF
cdr3_nt: TGTGCCAGCAGCTCCTTAACGGATACGCAGTATTTT

j_call: TRBJ2-1
cdr3_length: 12
clone_size: many
d_call: TRBD1
v_call: TRBV27
cdr3_aa: CASKTGALTQFF
cdr3_nt: TGTGCCAGCAAGACAGGGGCGCTTACCCAGTTCTTC

j_call: TRBJ1-5
cdr3_length: 14
clone_size: few
d_call: TRBD1
v_call: TRBV6-5
cdr3_aa: CASSSQGQQQPQHF
cdr3_nt: TGTGCCAGCAGTTCCCAGGGACAGCAGCAGCCCCAGCATTTT

j_call: TRBJ1-1
cdr3_length: 14
clone_size: many
d_call: .
v_call: TRBV5-1
cdr3_aa: CASRLTGGDTEAFF
cdr3_nt: TGCGCCAGCAGGCTAACAGGCGGGGACACTGAAGCTTTCTTT

j_call: TRBJ2-7
cdr3_length: 15
clone_size: .
d_call: TRBD1
v_call: TRBV6-5
cdr3_aa: CASSNGQGALYEQYF
cdr3_nt: TGTGCCAGCAGTAACGGACAGGGGGCCCTCTACGAGCAGTACTTC

j_call: TRBJ2-1
cdr3_length: 16
clone_size: many
d_call: .
v_call: TRBV7-8
cdr3_aa: CASSFVGTRPNNEQFF
cdr3_nt: TGTGCCAGCAGCTTTGTCGGGACAAGGCCGAACAATGAGCAGTTCTTC

j_call: TRBJ2-3
cdr3_length: 12
clone_size: once
d_call: .
v_call: TRBV30
cdr3_aa: CASDRGTDTQYF
cdr3_nt: TGTGCGTCCGATCGGGGCACAGATACGCAGTATTTT

j_call: TRBJ2-6
cdr3_length: 17
clone_size: many
d_call: .
v_call: TRBV11-2
cdr3_aa: CASSFQGYSSGANVLTF
cdr3_nt: TGTGCCAGCAGCTTCCAGGGGTACAGCTCTGGGGCCAACGTCCTGACTTTC

j_call: TRBJ2-3
cdr3_length: 13
clone_size: many
d_call: .
v_call: TRBV29-1
cdr3_aa: CSVGQDSENTQYF
cdr3_nt: TGCAGCGTTGGTCAGGACTCCGAAAATACGCAGTATTTT

j_call: TRBJ1-1
cdr3_length: 15
clone_size: .
d_call: .
v_call: TRBV18
cdr3_aa: CASSPQEDMNTEAFF
cdr3_nt: TGTGCCAGCTCACCTCAGGAGGATATGAACACTGAAGCTTTCTTT

j_call: TRBJ2-1
cdr3_length: 16
clone_size: many
d_call: TRBD1
v_call: TRBV5-5
cdr3_aa: CASSLAGQLTYNEQFF
cdr3_nt: TGTGCCAGCAGCTTGGCGGGACAGTTGACCTACAATGAGCAGTTCTTC

j_call: TRBJ2-1
cdr3_length: 15
clone_size: many
d_call: TRBD2
v_call: TRBV6-1
cdr3_aa: CASRRGPSGSFEQFF
cdr3_nt: TGTGCCAGCAGACGAGGCCCTAGCGGGAGTTTTGAGCAGTTCTTC

j_call: TRBJ1-2
cdr3_length: 14
clone_size: many
d_call: .
v_call: TRBV20-1
cdr3_aa: CSALSDRDNYGYTF
cdr3_nt: TGCAGTGCTCTCTCCGACAGAGACAACTATGGCTACACCTTC

j_call: TRBJ2-2
cdr3_length: 15
clone_size: many
d_call: TRBD1
v_call: TRBV7-2
cdr3_aa: CASSLGLQGVGELFF
cdr3_nt: TGTGCCAGCAGCTTAGGACTCCAGGGGGTCGGGGAGCTGTTTTTT

j_call: TRBJ2-1
cdr3_length: 18
clone_size: .
d_call: .
v_call: TRBV7-6
cdr3_aa: CASSPSITTSRGKNEQFF
cdr3_nt: TGTGCCAGCAGCCCAAGCATAACAACTAGCCGCGGGAAAAATGAGCAGTTCTTC

j_call: TRBJ2-1
cdr3_length: 16
clone_size: many
d_call: TRBD2
v_call: TRBV5-1
cdr3_aa: CASSWTLADSYNEQFF
cdr3_nt: TGCGCCAGCAGCTGGACCCTAGCGGACTCCTACAATGAGCAGTTCTTC

j_call: TRBJ2-2
cdr3_length: 13
clone_size: few
d_call: .
v_call: TRBV7-9
cdr3_aa: CASSLPPTGELFF
cdr3_nt: TGTGCCAGCAGCCTCCCCCCCACCGGGGAGCTGTTTTTT

j_call: TRBJ2-3
cdr3_length: 14
clone_size: .
d_call: .
v_call: TRBV5-4
cdr3_aa: CASSRDPGTDTQYF
cdr3_nt: TGTGCCAGCAGCCGGGACCCCGGGACAGATACGCAGTATTTT

j_call: TRBJ2-7
cdr3_length: 15
clone_size: many
d_call: .
v_call: TRBV7-2
cdr3_aa: CASSLAGQGTYEQYF
cdr3_nt: TGTGCCAGCAGCTTAGCGGGGCAGGGGACCTACGAGCAGTACTTC

j_call: TRBJ2-1
cdr3_length: 14
clone_size: .
d_call: TRBD1
v_call: TRBV20-1
cdr3_aa: CSAPNRGTYNEQFF
cdr3_nt: TGCAGTGCTCCCAACAGGGGCACCTACAATGAGCAGTTCTTC

j_call: TRBJ1-1
cdr3_length: 18
clone_size: many
d_call: .
v_call: TRBV11-1
cdr3_aa: CASSHRSDGTSGGTEAFF
cdr3_nt: TGTGCCAGCAGCCATCGATCGGATGGGACTTCCGGGGGTACTGAAGCTTTCTTT

j_call: TRBJ2-1
cdr3_length: 15
clone_size: .
d_call: .
v_call: TRBV7-2
cdr3_aa: CASSPIRGLRNEQFF
cdr3_nt: TGTGCCAGCAGCCCCATCCGGGGGCTAAGGAATGAGCAGTTCTTC

j_call: TRBJ2-1
cdr3_length: 16
clone_size: many
d_call: .
v_call: TRBV12-3/TRBV12-4
cdr3_aa: CASSLPGALMLNEQFF
cdr3_nt: TGTGCCAGCAGTTTACCAGGGGCCCTAATGCTGAATGAGCAGTTCTTC

j_call: TRBJ2-3
cdr3_length: 12
clone_size: .
d_call: .
v_call: TRBV30
cdr3_aa: CAWSSNTDTQYF
cdr3_nt: TGTGCCTGGAGTTCCAACACAGATACGCAGTATTTT

j_call: TRBJ1-1
cdr3_length: 14
clone_size: many
d_call: .
v_call: TRBV20-1
cdr3_aa: CRADKRSRGSEAFF
cdr3_nt: TGCAGGGCTGACAAGCGCTCACGGGGATCAGAAGCTTTCTTT

j_call: TRBJ1-5
cdr3_length: 14
clone_size: few
d_call: TRBD1
v_call: TRBV6-5
cdr3_aa: CASRGTGFGQPQHF
cdr3_nt: TGTGCCAGCAGGGGGACAGGGTTTGGGCAGCCCCAGCATTTT

j_call: TRBJ2-7
cdr3_length: 15
clone_size: many
d_call: TRBD2
v_call: TRBV20-1
cdr3_aa: CSARRWRLAAYEQYF
cdr3_nt: TGCAGTGCTAGACGATGGCGACTAGCGGCCTACGAGCAGTACTTC

j_call: TRBJ2-7
cdr3_length: 16
clone_size: many
d_call: TRBD2
v_call: TRBV20-1
cdr3_aa: CSARAPTSGRGFEQYF
cdr3_nt: TGCAGTGCTAGAGCCCCGACTAGCGGAAGGGGATTCGAGCAGTACTTC

j_call: TRBJ1-1
cdr3_length: 11
clone_size: .
d_call: TRBD1
v_call: TRBV27
cdr3_aa: CASSSTGEAFF
cdr3_nt: TGTGCCAGCAGCTCGACAGGGGAAGCTTTCTTT

j_call: TRBJ2-2
cdr3_length: 14
clone_size: few
d_call: TRBD2
v_call: TRBV10-2
cdr3_aa: CASSGLAGSGELFF
cdr3_nt: TGCGCCAGCAGCGGACTAGCGGGATCGGGGGAGCTGTTTTTT

j_call: TRBJ1-1
cdr3_length: 16
clone_size: many
d_call: .
v_call: TRBV28
cdr3_aa: CASSSTGWGGGTEAFF
cdr3_nt: TGTGCCAGCAGTTCCACCGGGTGGGGGGGAGGCACTGAAGCTTTCTTT

j_call: TRBJ2-1
cdr3_length: 12
clone_size: many
d_call: TRBD1
v_call: TRBV5-4
cdr3_aa: CASSLEGQIQFF
cdr3_nt: TGTGCCAGCAGCTTGGAGGGACAGATTCAGTTCTTC